Sequencing of this T cell receptor beta chain was carried out in a study of cytomegalovirus exposure and HLA in healthy donors. The PCR contained 60 Vbeta and 13 Jbeta primers. TCRdb's copy holds only in-frame clones and misses some; the assay was immunoSEQ multiplex PCR. Of around 160,000 clones detected, about three quarters appear once; the ten largest clones hold approximately 2.4%. The clonotype comes from a woman in her forties in good health and CMV-seropositive. Sequenced sample: PBMCs.

CDR3 sequence (DNA): TGTGCCAGCAGCTTACTTTCTAGCGGGAGAATCGGTGAGCAGTTCTTC. Encoded protein: CASSLLSSGRIGEQFF. The chain carries TRBV11-2 and TRBJ2-1; 10 bases line up with TRBD2. V was clipped by 2 bases and J by 9 bases; unmatched bases: 10. This CDR3 comprises 16 residues. Germline loops: CDR1 SGHAT, CDR2 FQNNGV.